This T cell receptor beta chain originates from a study of cytomegalovirus exposure and HLA in healthy donors. About this clone: Its antigen is not known.

Whole-study results and caveats: Association of a missense DCLRE1C variant with TCR beta V- and J-gene trimming was reported in a later analysis.

13 Jbeta primers and 60 Vbeta primers were used for the PCR. Authors' processing steps: The authors later counted some 76 million unique TCR beta chains, approximately 10 million of them shared. Only in-frame clones appear in the TCRdb table, and some are missing; sequencing was by immunoSEQ multiplex PCR. From that table come the V and J calls and clone size; the DNA was used to work out D and trimming. Of roughly 190,000 clones in the sample, 80% to 85% were seen once. Healthy individuals who donated bone marrow served as the donors. The sequence was collected from a woman between 18 and 29 years old in good health and CMV-seronegative. Sequencing input: PBMCs.

The CDR3 sequence is CASSPEPGYNEQFF. CDR3 coding DNA: TGTGCCAGCAGCCCAGAGCCGGGGTACAATGAGCAGTTCTTC. The V and J genes are TRBV7-8 and TRBJ2-1; a weak D match, TRBD2 (5 bases). Germline V gene data show CDR1 as SGHVS and CDR2 as FQNEAQ. This CDR3 is built from 14 residues. The ends were cut back, 5 bases at V and 4 bases at J, with 12 bases in the middle.